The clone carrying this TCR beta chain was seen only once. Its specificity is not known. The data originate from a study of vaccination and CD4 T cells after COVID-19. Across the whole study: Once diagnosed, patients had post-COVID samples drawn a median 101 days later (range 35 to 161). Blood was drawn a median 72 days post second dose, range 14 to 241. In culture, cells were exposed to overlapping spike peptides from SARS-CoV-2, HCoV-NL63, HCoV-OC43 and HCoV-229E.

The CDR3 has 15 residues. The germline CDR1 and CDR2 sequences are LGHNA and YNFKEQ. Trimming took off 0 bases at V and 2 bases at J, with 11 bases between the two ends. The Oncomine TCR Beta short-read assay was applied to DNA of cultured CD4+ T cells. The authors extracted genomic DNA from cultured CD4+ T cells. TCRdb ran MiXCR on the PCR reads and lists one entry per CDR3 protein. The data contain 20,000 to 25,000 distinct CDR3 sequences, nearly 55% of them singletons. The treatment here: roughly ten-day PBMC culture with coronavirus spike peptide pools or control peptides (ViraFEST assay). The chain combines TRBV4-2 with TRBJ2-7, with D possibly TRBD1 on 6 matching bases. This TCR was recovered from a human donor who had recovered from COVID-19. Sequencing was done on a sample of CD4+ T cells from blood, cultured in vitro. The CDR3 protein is CASSQDRGYAYEQYF. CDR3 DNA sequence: TGTGCCAGCAGCCAAGACAGGGGATATGCCTACGAGCAGTACTTC.